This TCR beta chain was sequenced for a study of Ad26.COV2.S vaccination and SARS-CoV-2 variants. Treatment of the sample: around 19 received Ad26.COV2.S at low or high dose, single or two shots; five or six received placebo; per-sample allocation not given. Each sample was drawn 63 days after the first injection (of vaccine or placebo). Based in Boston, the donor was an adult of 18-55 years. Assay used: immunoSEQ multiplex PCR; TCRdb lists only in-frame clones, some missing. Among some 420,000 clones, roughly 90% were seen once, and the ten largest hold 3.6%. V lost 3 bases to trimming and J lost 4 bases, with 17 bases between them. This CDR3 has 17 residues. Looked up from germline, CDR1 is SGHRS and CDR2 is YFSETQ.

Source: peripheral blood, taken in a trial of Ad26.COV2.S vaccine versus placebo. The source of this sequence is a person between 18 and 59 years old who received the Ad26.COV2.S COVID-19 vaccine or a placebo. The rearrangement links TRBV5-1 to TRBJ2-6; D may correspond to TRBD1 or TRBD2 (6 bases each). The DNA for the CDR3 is TGCGCCAGCAGCTGGAGGGACATATCGGTCGGGGCCAACGTCCTGACTTTC. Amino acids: CASSWRDISVGANVLTF.